The 8 T cell receptor beta chains below all came from one sample that was sequenced in a study of a mutant IDH1 vaccine in newly diagnosed glioma. For these receptors, no antigen is known. Sequenced by immunoSEQ multiplex PCR; TCRdb stores in-frame clones only, minus some. In the table there are under 40,000 clones, about 78% of which are singletons. The time point: week 11, during vaccination. Vaccine doses each comprised 300 ug of mutant IDH1 20-mer peptide, with topical imiquimod. The sample in question was PBMCs, obtained from a glioma patient whose treatment included an IDH1 peptide vaccine. The receptors shown here come from a man aged 30 to 39 with glioma.

This chain joins TRBV5-1 and TRBJ2-7, with D possibly being TRBD1 (5 bases). V gave up 1 base and J gave up 2 bases, with 10 bases separating them. This CDR3 comprises 14 residues. The germline V gene has CDR1 SGHRS and CDR2 YFSETQ. The CDR3 loop is CASSLRRETYEQYF. DNA for the CDR3: TGCGCCAGCAGCTTGCGCAGGGAAACCTACGAGCAGTACTTC. Drawing the rest from reference TRBV5-1 and TRBJ2-7, the complete variable domain is KAGVTQTPRYLIKTRGQQVTLSCSPISGHRSVSWYQQTPGQGLQFLFEYFSETQRNKGNFPGRFSGRQFSNSRSEMNVSTLELGDSALYLCASSLRRETYEQYFGPGTRLTVT.

The chain uses TRBV6-5 and TRBJ2-2; 12 bases fit TRBD1. J gave up 7 bases and V 2 bases, and 5 bases lay outside the gene matches. CDR3 length: 16 residues. Germline loops: CDR1 MNHEY, CDR2 SVGAGI. CDR3 loop: CASSYGTGGSHGELFF. The CDR3 nucleotides are TGTGCCAGCAGTTACGGGACAGGGGGCTCCCACGGGGAGCTGTTTTTT.

The V and J genes are TRBV4-1 and TRBJ1-1; perhaps TRBD1 as D (5 bases). Germline CDR1 is MGHRA and CDR2 is YSYEKL. Trimming took 1 base from V and 1 from J, leaving 13 bases between them. CDR3 size: 16 residues. The CDR3 bases are TGCGCCAGCAGCCAAGGGTCGGGGCAGACGAACACTGAAGCTTTCTTT. Amino acids: CASSQGSGQTNTEAFF.

CDR3 loop: CASSLGGLATEAFF. The CDR3 DNA follows: TGTGCCAGCAGCTTAGGGGGGTTGGCAACTGAAGCTTTCTTT. The rearrangement links TRBV7-2 to TRBJ1-1, with a tentative D call TRBD1 (5 bases). The CDR3 length is 14 residues. Germline CDR1 is SGHTA and CDR2 is FQGNSA. Trimming pared 1 base from V and 5 bases from J, leaving 11 bases between.

The rearrangement joins TRBV5-6 to TRBJ1-2; 7 positions agree with TRBD1. V was clipped by 4 bases and J by 4 bases; unmatched bases: 7. Germline-derived CDR1 and CDR2 are SGHDT and YYEEEE. The CDR3 is 14 residues long. The CDR3 bases are TGTGCCAGCAGCGACCCGGGACAGACCTATGGCTACACCTTC. Translation gives CASSDPGQTYGYTF.

The V and J genes are TRBV19 and TRBJ1-5; a possible D gene is TRBD1 (5 bases). Germline values: CDR1 LNHDA, CDR2 SQIVND (reference sequence). The CDR3 has 17 residues. V was clipped by 5 bases and J by 2 bases, with 19 bases between them. CDR3: CASSALSGPGGNQPQHF. CDR3 bases: TGTGCCAGTAGTGCCCTCAGTGGGCCGGGGGGCAATCAGCCCCAGCATTTT.

This chain links TRBV5-1 with TRBJ2-1; 11 bases map to TRBD1. CDR3 length: 15 residues. The ends lost 0 bases at V and 8 bases at J; junction bases unmatched: 4. CDR1 and CDR2 (germline): SGHRS, YFSETQ. The CDR3 here is CASSLEGQGVDEQFF. The CDR3 nucleotides are TGCGCCAGCAGCTTGGAGGGACAGGGGGTCGATGAGCAGTTCTTC.

The chain has TRBV29-1 and TRBJ2-2, with D perhaps TRBD1 (5 bases). Trimming shortened V by 7 bases and J by 2 bases, and 14 bases separated the two germline ends. The CDR3 runs to 14 residues. Germline V lookup: CDR1 SQVTM, CDR2 ANQGSEA. CDR3 region: CSATASANTGELFF. CDR3 sequence (DNA): TGCAGCGCGACAGCCTCTGCTAACACCGGGGAGCTGTTTTTT.